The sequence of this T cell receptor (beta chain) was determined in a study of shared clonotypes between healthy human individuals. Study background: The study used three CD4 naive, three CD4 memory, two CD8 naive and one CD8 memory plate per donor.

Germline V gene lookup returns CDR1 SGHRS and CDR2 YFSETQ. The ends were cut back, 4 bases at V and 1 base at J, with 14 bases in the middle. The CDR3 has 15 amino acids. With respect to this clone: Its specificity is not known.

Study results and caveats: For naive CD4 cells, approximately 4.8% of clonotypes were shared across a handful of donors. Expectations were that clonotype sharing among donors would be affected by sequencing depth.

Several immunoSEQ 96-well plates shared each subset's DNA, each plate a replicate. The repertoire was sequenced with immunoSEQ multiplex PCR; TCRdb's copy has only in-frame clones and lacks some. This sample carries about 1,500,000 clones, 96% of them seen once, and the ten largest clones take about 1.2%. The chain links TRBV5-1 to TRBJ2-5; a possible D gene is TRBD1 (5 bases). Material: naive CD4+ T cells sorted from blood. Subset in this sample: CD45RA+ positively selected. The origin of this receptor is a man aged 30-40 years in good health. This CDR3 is CASSLWRQGQETQYF. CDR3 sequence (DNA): TGCGCCAGCAGCCTCTGGCGGCAGGGCCAAGAGACCCAGTACTTC.